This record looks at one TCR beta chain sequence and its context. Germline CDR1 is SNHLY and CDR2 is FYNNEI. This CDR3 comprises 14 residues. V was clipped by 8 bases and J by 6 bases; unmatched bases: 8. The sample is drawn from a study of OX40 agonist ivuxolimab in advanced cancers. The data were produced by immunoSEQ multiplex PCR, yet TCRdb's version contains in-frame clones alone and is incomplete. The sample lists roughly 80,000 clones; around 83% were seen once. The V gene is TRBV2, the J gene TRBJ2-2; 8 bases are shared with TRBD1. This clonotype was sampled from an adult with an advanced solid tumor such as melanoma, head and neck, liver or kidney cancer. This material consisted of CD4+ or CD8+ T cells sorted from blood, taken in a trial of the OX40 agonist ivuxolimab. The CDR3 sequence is CASGGDRGSGELFF. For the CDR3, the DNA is TGTGCCAGCGGAGGAGACAGGGGCTCCGGGGAGCTGTTTTTT.